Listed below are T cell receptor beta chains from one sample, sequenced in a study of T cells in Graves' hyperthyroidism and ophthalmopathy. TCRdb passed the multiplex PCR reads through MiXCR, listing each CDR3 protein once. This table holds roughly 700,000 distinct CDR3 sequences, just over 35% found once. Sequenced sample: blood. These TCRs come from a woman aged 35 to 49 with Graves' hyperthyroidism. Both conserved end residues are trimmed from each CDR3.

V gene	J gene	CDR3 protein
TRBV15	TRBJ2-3	ATSSLRRSYTQY
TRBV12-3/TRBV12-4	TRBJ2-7	ASSQGASISYEQY
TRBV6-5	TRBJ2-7	ASSYSRAGGTEQY
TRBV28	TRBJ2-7	ASSLTGRGAIDEQY
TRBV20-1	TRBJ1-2	SARGGQGTYGYT
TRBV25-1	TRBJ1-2	ASSGQYGFYT
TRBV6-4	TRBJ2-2	ASSDSTTGELF
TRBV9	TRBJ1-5	ASSTSGGQGQPQH
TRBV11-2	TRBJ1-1	ASSPLVGKNTEAF
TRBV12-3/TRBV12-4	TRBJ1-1	ASSLGRASTEAF
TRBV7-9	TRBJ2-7	ASSLAAPLTDEQY
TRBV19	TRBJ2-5	ASSTSGLETQY
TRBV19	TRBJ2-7	ASSTDSRNEQY
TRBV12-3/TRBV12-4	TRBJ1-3	ASSPPDRGLPRNTIY
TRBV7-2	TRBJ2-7	ASSVYAGQGTYEQY
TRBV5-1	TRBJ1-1	ASSSDRSRGTEAF
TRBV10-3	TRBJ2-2	AISDQWLERWELF
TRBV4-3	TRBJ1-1	ASSQDRTTEAF
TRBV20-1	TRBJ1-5	SAGKQGYSNQPQH
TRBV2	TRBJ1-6	ASSPAGGRFTNSPLH
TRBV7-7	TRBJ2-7	ASSSRDSPRYEQY
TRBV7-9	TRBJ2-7	ASSTGLTAYEQY
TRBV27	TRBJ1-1	ASSLSALENTEAF
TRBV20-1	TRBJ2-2	SASPGPYTGELF
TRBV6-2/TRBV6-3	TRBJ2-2	ASSPTLNTGELF
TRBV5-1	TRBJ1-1	ASAKLQGANTEAF